Below are 15 T cell receptor beta chains sequenced from a single sample in a study of Tregs in tolerant kidney transplant recipients. Related graft donors supplied nonmyeloablative bone marrow transplants, and mixed chimerism was transient. The assay was immunoSEQ multiplex PCR, and TCRdb's table has in-frame clones only and misses some. With about 14,000 clones in the sample, the ten largest clones hold 25% to 30%. Specimen: CD8+ T cells from blood (PBMCs), collected 6 months after the transplant. These receptors were taken from a human patient who received a combined kidney and bone marrow transplant. Some T cells may be graft donor cells.

In regard to this clone: The read comes to an end 3 residues before the CDR3 does, leaving the germline J gene to fill in the end. This sequence joins TRBV20-1 and TRBJ1-1; TRBD1 might be the D (6 bases). Trimming took 4 bases from V and 0 from J, leaving 15 bases between them. Germline V gene lookup returns CDR1 DFQATT and CDR2 SNEGSKA (reference sequence). The CDR3 has 15 amino acids. Here the CDR3 reads CSAIQGLLLNTEAFF. Incomplete CDR3 DNA: TGCAGTGCTATTCAGGGGCTCCTTTTGAACACTGAA.

A remark on this clone: The CDR3 end is not reached by the read, which stops 3 residues before it; the germline J gene fills it in. The chain combines TRBV11-2 with TRBJ1-4; TRBD1 is a possible D gene (6 bases). CDR1 and CDR2 from the germline V gene are SGHAT and FQNNGV. The CDR3 is made up of 12 amino acids. The CDR3 sequence is CASSPHRTELFF. CDR3 bases read: TGTGCCAGCAGCCCCCACAGGACAGAA.

In the case of this clone: The read ends 3 residues early relative to the CDR3; the germline J gene fills the gap. The V gene is TRBV2, the J gene TRBJ1-4; 8 bases line up with TRBD1. The CDR3 is 18 residues long. CDR1 is SNHLY and CDR2 is FYNNEI in the germline V gene. CDR3 DNA (partial): TGTGCCACCGAACCGTCGGCAGGGGGCGGTGCTGGGGCCAACGTA. It specifies CATEPSAGGGAGANV. The full CDR3 protein is CATEPSAGGGAGANVLFF.

This clone registers medium-sized by frequency. The read comes to an end 3 residues before the CDR3 does, leaving the germline J gene to fill in the end. The chain joins TRBV7-9 to TRBJ2-5; no clear D gene. Per germline, CDR1 SEHNR and CDR2 FQNEAQ (reference sequence). V was pared by 1 base and J by 0 bases, with 6 bases between. This CDR3 region has 14 residues. This chain's CDR3 is CASSLDRNQETQYF. Incomplete CDR3 DNA: TGTGCCAGCAGCTTAGACAGAAACCAAGAGACC.

Concerning this clone itself: The CDR3 goes on 3 residues after the read ends, and that part is filled in from the germline J gene. This chain uses TRBV4-1 with TRBJ1-6, with unresolved D. Per germline, CDR1 MGHRA and CDR2 YSYEKL. The germline V and J ends were trimmed by 8 bases and 5 bases, with 13 bases remaining between them. The CDR3 covers 14 residues. This CDR3 reads CASGPTRNNSPLHF. The sequenced part of the CDR3 DNA is TGCGCCAGCGGCCCGACACGGAATAATTCACCC.

Concerning this clone itself: The CDR3 end is not reached by the read, which stops 3 residues before it; the germline J gene fills it in. This chain connects TRBV30 to TRBJ1-6, with D perhaps TRBD1 (5 bases). This CDR3 has 15 amino acids. The V gene lost 1 base and the J gene lost 7 bases, with 14 bases spanning the gap. CDR1 and CDR2 (germline): GTSNPN, SVGIG (reference sequence). Partial CDR3 DNA: TGTGCCTGGAGTGCTAACCCAGGGATCAATTCACCC. As protein: CAWSANPGINSP. The complete CDR3 reads CAWSANPGINSPLHF.

On this clone itself: The CDR3 end lies 3 residues beyond the end of the read and is filled in from the germline J gene. V is TRBV2 and J is TRBJ1-2, with D tentatively TRBD1 (6 bases). Germline CDR1 is SNHLY and CDR2 is FYNNEI. CDR3 length equals 17 residues. The V and J ends lost 2 bases and 1 base respectively, with 17 bases between them. The CDR3 DNA, read in part, is TGTGCCAGCAGTGAATTGAGGACAGATAAAAATAACTATGGC. Amino acid sequence: CASSELRTDKNNYG. The entire CDR3 is CASSELRTDKNNYGYTF.

A word on this clone: With the read ending 3 residues before the CDR3 end, the germline J gene is used to fill in that end. V and J are TRBV19 and TRBJ1-5; 10 nucleotides line up with TRBD1. CDR1 is LNHDA and CDR2 is SQIVND in the germline V gene (reference sequence). Trimming cost V 5 bases and J 4 bases; bases outside gene matches: 5. The CDR3 loop spans 15 amino acids. The CDR3 loop reads CASSWRDRGNQPQHF. CDR3 DNA (partial): TGTGCCAGTAGTTGGCGGGACAGGGGAAATCAGCCC.

Comment on this clone: The missing CDR3 end, 3 residues past where the read stops, is filled in from the germline J gene. The chain uses TRBV14 and TRBJ1-5, with D tentatively TRBD1 (6 bases). Between the trimmed V and J ends, which lost 1 base and 3 bases, there was a span of 19 bases. Germline V gene data show CDR1 as SGHDN and CDR2 as FVKESK. The CDR3 covers 18 residues. The CDR3 DNA, read in part, is TGTGCCAGCAGCCAAGGGGGGGGCCAGGGGATCCTCAATCAGCCC. Residues: CASSQGGGQGILNQP. The CDR3, in full, reads CASSQGGGQGILNQPQHF.

In the case of this clone: The read ends 3 residues before the CDR3 terminus; that terminus is restored from the germline J gene. The rearrangement uses TRBV20-1 and TRBJ2-6; D gene unclear. The CDR3 extends over 13 amino acids. Looked up from germline, CDR1 is DFQATT and CDR2 is SNEGSKA (reference sequence). Trimming pared 3 bases from V and 0 bases from J, leaving 3 bases between. CDR3 DNA (partial): TGCAGTGCTAGCAGCTCTGGGGCCAACGTC. As protein: CSASSSGANV. The CDR3 as a whole reads CSASSSGANVLTF.

Regarding this clone: The CDR3 extends 3 residues past the end of the read, so its final part is completed from the germline J gene. The rearrangement links TRBV6-1 to TRBJ2-7; 11 bases match TRBD2. Germline lookup yields CDR1 MNHNS and CDR2 SASEGT. V was pared by 3 bases and J by 2 bases, with 3 bases of the junction left unmatched. CDR3 length equals 15 residues. The CDR3 DNA, read in part, is TGTGCCAGCAGTGAGGGGACTAGCGGAGCCTACGAG. Amino acid sequence: CASSEGTSGAYE. The full CDR3 protein reads CASSEGTSGAYEQYF.

About this clone itself: The CDR3 goes on 3 residues after the read ends, and that part is filled in from the germline J gene. The chain employs TRBV19 and TRBJ1-1; D call uncertain. CDR1 and CDR2 from the germline V gene are LNHDA and SQIVND (reference sequence). Trimming left V 3 bases short and J 5 bases short, with 13 bases between. This CDR3 has 14 residues. The sequenced part of the CDR3 DNA is TGTGCCAGTAGTATTAGACAAATGTGGACTGAA. Translating gives CASSIRQMWTE. The CDR3, in full, reads CASSIRQMWTEAFF. The whole variable domain, remainder taken from reference TRBV19 and TRBJ1-1, is DGGITQSPKYLFRKEGQNVTLSCEQNLNHDAMYWYRQDPGQGLRLIYYSQIVNDFQKGDIAEGYSVSREKKESFPLTVTSAQKNPTAFYLCASSIRQMWTEAFFGQGTRLTVV.

The covered CDR3 bases are TGTGCCAGCAACCAGGCGGGCTACAATTCACCC. Encoded protein: CASNQAGYNSP. The whole CDR3 region reads CASNQAGYNSPLHF. The genes are TRBV13 and TRBJ1-6, with no clear D. The observed sequence ends 3 residues before the CDR3 terminus, with the missing tail filled in from the germline J gene. The V gene lost 7 bases and the J gene lost 7 bases, with 14 bases spanning the gap. This CDR3 is built from 14 residues. The V gene's germline CDR1 is PRHDT and CDR2 FYEKMQ (reference sequence).

CDR3 DNA, as far as it was read: TGTGCCATTGGAGCGGACGAG. Protein: CAIGADE. The entire CDR3 reads CAIGADEQYF. The rearrangement joins TRBV10-3 to TRBJ2-7, with D possibly TRBD2 on 5 matching bases. The read is 3 residues too short to cover the CDR3 end, so that end is filled in from the germline J gene. Trimming stripped 9 bases from V and 5 bases from J, with 8 bases between. The CDR3 runs 10 residues. CDR1 and CDR2 from the germline V gene are ENHRY and SYGVKD.

Of note for this clone: The CDR3 end is not reached by the read, which stops 3 residues before it; the germline J gene fills it in. This chain uses TRBV4-1 with TRBJ1-2, with D tentatively TRBD1 (5 bases). Germline V lookup: CDR1 MGHRA, CDR2 YSYEKL. V lost 4 bases and J lost 4, with 16 bases in between. There are 15 residues in the CDR3. The DNA read from the CDR3 is TGCGCCAGCAGCCCGCCTGCCCAGGGAGGCTATGGC. Translating it yields CASSPPAQGGYG. The whole CDR3 protein is CASSPPAQGGYGYTF.